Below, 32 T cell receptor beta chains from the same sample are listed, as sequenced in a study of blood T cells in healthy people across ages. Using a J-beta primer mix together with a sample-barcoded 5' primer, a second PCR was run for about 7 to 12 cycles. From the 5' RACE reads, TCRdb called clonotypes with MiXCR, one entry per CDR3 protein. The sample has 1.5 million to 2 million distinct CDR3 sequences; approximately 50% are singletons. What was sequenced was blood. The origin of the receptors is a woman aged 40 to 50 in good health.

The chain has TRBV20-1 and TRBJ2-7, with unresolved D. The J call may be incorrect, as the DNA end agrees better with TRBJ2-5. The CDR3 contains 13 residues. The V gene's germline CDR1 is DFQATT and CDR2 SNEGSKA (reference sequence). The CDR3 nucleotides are TGCAGTGCTAGAGACTCCCAGTTGGAGACCCAGTACTTC. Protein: CSARDSQLETQYF.

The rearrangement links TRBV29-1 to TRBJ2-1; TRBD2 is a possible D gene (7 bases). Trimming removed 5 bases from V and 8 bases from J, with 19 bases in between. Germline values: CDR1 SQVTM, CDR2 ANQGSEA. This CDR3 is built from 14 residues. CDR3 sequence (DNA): TGCAGCGTTTATGGGAGGGGGTGGTCAGATGAGCAGTTCTTC. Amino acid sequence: CSVYGRGWSDEQFF.

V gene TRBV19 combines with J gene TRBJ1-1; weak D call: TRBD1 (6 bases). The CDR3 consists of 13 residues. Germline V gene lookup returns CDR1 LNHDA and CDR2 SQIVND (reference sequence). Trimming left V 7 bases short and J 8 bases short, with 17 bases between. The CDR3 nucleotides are TGTGCCAGTACTACGGGCTGGGGGCGCGAAGCTTTCTTT. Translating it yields CASTTGWGREAFF.

The CDR3 loop reads CASSQEATGTGYYGYTF. The CDR3 nucleotides are TGCGCCAGCAGCCAAGAGGCGACAGGGACAGGTTACTATGGCTACACCTTC. The chain carries TRBV4-3 and TRBJ1-2, with 8 bases that match TRBD1. The J segment lost 3 bases and the V segment lost 0 bases, leaving 9 bases of the junction unmatched. CDR1 and CDR2 (germline): LGHNA, YSLEER. The CDR3 is 17 amino acids.

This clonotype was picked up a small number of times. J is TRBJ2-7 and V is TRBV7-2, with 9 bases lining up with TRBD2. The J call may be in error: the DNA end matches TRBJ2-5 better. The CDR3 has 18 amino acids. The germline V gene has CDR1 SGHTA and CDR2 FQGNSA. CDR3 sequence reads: CASSLGASGDKSWETQYF. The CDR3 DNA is TGTGCCAGCAGCTTAGGTGCTAGCGGGGACAAGAGTTGGGAGACCCAGTACTTC.

This chain's CDR3 is CSVEEGPSYNEQFF. The CDR3 DNA is TGCAGCGTTGAAGAGGGGCCGTCATACAATGAGCAGTTCTTC. The chain employs TRBV29-1 and TRBJ2-1, with D possibly being TRBD1 (5 bases). Germline CDR1 SQVTM, CDR2 ANQGSEA. V shed 0 bases and J shed 4 bases, with 10 bases lying between them. This CDR3 spans 14 amino acids.

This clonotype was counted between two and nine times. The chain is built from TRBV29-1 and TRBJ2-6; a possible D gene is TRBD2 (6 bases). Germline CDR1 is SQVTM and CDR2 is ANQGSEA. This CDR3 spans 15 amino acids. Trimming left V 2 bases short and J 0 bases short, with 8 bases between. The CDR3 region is CSVELAFSGANVLTF. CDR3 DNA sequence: TGCAGCGTTGAACTAGCGTTCTCTGGGGCCAACGTCCTGACTTTC.

In DNA, the CDR3 is TGCGCCAGCAGCCAGCAGGCCCTCAAGAGGGATGAGCAGTTCTTC. Translation: CASSQQALKRDEQFF. The chain joins TRBV4-1 to TRBJ2-1; D perhaps matches TRBD2 (5 bases). Germline V gives CDR1 MGHRA, CDR2 YSYEKL. The CDR3 runs 15 residues. Trimming removed 3 bases from V and 8 bases from J, with 17 bases in between.

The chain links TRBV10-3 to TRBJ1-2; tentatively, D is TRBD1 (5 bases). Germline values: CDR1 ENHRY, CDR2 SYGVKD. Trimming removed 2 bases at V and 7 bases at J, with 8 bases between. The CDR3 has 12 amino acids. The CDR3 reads CAISEPGGGYTF. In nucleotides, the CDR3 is TGTGCCATCAGTGAGCCGGGGGGTGGCTACACCTTC.

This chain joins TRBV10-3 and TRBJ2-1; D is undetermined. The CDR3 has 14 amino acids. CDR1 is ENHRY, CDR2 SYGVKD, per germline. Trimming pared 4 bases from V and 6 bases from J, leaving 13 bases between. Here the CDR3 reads CAISVTTPGNEQFF. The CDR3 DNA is TGTGCCATCAGTGTCACGACCCCGGGCAATGAGCAGTTCTTC.

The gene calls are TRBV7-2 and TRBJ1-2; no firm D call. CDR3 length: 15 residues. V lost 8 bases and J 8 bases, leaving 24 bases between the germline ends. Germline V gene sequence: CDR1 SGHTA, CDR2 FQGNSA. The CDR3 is CASAGEIDPLRGYTF. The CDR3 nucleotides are TGTGCCAGCGCCGGTGAAATTGACCCCCTCCGAGGCTACACCTTC.

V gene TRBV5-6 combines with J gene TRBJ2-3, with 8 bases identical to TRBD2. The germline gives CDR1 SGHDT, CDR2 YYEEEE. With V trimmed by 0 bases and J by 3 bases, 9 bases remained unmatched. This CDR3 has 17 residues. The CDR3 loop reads CASSLDLAGGITDTQYF. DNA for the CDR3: TGTGCCAGCAGCTTGGATCTGGCGGGGGGAATAACAGATACGCAGTATTTT.

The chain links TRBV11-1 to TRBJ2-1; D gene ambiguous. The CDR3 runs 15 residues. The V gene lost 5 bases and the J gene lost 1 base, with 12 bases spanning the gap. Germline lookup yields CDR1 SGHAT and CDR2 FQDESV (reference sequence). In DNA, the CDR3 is TGTGCCAGCAGCCCCCTCAGATCTTCCTACAATGAGCAGTTCTTC. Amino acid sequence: CASSPLRSSYNEQFF.

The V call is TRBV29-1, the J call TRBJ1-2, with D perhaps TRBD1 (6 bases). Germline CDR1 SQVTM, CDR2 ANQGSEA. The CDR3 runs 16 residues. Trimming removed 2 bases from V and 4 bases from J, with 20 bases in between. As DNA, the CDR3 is TGCAGCGTTGAAATCCGGGCACAGGGAATTGGCTATGGCTACACCTTC. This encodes CSVEIRAQGIGYGYTF.

This CDR3 is CASRSRVSADTQYF. The CDR3 DNA reads TGTGCCAGCAGAAGCAGGGTTAGTGCAGATACGCAGTATTTT. The rearrangement uses TRBV6-5 and TRBJ2-3, with D possibly being TRBD1 (5 bases). This CDR3 region has 14 residues. Germline V gene data show CDR1 as MNHEY and CDR2 as SVGAGI. The V and J ends lost 6 bases and 4 bases respectively, with 14 bases between them.

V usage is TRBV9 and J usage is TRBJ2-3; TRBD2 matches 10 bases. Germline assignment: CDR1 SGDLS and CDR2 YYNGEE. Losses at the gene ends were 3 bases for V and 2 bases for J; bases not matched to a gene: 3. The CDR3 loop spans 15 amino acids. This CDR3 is CASSASGSDTDTQYF. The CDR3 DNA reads TGTGCCAGCAGCGCTAGCGGGAGTGACACAGATACGCAGTATTTT.

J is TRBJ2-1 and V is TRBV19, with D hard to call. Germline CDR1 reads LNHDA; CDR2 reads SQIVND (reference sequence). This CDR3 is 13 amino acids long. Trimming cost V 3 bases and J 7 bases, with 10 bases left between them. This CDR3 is CASSILGTNEQFF. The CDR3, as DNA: TGTGCCAGTAGTATCCTAGGTACGAATGAGCAGTTCTTC.

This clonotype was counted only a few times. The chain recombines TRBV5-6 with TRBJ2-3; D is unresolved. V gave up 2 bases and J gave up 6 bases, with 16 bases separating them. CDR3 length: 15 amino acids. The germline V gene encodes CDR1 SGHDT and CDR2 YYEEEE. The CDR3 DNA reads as TGTGCCAGCAGCTTCACGGGTGTCAACACGGATACGCAGTATTTT. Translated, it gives CASSFTGVNTDTQYF.

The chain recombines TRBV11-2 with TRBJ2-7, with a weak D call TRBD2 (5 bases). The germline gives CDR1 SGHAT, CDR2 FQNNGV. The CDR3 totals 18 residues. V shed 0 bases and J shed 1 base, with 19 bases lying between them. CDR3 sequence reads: CASSLESLRAIASYEQYF. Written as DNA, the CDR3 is TGTGCCAGCAGCTTAGAGTCTCTGAGGGCCATAGCGTCCTACGAGCAGTACTTC.

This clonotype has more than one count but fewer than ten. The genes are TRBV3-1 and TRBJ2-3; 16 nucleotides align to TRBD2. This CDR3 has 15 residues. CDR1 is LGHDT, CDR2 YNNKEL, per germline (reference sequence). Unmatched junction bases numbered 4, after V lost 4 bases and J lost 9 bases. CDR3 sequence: CASSPGLAGGHTQYF. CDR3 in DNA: TGTGCCAGCAGCCCGGGACTAGCGGGGGGGCACACGCAGTATTTT.

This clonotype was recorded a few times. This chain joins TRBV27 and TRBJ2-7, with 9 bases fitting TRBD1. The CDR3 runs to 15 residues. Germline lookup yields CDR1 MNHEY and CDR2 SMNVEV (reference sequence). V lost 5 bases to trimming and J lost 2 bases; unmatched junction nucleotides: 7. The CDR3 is CASSPYRDRAYEQYF. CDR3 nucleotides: TGTGCCAGCAGTCCCTACAGGGACAGGGCCTACGAGCAGTACTTC.

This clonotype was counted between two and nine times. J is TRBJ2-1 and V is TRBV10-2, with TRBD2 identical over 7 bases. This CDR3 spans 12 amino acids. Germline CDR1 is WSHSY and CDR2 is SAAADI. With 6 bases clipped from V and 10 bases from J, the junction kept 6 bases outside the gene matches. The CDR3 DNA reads TGCGCCAGCAGCGCGACTAGCCAAGAGCAGTTCTTC. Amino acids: CASSATSQEQFF.

The CDR3 bases are TGCGCCAGCAGCTTGGCTAGCGAGGGGACCCAGTACTTC. Translation: CASSLASEGTQYF. The chain links TRBV5-1 to TRBJ2-5, with a tentative D call TRBD2 (6 bases). Germline V lookup: CDR1 SGHRS, CDR2 YFSETQ. Trimming cost V 0 bases and J 7 bases, with 10 bases left between them. The CDR3 loop spans 13 amino acids.

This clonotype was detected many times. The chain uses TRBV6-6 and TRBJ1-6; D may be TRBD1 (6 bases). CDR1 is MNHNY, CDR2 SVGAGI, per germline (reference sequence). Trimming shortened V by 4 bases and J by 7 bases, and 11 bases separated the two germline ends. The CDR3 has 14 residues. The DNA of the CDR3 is TGTGCCAGCAGTTCGACAGGTGGAAATTCACCCCTCCACTTT. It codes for CASSSTGGNSPLHF.

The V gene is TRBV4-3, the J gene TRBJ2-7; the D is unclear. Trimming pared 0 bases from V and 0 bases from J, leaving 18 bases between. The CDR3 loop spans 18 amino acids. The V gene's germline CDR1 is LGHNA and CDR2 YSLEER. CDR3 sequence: CASSQEGSGPFSSYEQYF. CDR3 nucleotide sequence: TGCGCCAGCAGCCAAGAAGGATCTGGGCCCTTCAGCTCCTACGAGCAGTACTTC.

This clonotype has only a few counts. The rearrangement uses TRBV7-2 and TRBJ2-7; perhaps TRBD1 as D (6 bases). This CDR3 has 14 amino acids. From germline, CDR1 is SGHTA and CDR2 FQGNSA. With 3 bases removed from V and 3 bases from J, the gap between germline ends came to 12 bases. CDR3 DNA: TGTGCCAGCAGCTTTTCCGGGACAAGCTACGAGCAGTACTTC. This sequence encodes CASSFSGTSYEQYF.

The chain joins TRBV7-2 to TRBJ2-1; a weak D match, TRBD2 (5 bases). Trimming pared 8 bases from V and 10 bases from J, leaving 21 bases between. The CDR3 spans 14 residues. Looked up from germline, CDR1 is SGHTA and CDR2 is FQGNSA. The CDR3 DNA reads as TGTGCCAGCGTTCATAGCCCACTAGAGCGCGAGCAGTTCTTC. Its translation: CASVHSPLEREQFF.

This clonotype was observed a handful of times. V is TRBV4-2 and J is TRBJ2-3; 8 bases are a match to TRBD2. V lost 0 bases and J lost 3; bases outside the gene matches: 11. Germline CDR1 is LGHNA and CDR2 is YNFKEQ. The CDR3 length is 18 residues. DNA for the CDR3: TGTGCCAGCAGCCAAGATTATCGACTAGCGACGGGAACAGATACGCAGTATTTT. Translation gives CASSQDYRLATGTDTQYF.

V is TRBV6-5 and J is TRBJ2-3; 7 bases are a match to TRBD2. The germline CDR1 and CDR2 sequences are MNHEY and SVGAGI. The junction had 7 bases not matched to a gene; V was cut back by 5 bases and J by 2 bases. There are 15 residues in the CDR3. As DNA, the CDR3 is TGTGCCAGCAGTAGCCCTAGCGGCTCCACAGATACGCAGTATTTT. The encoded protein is CASSSPSGSTDTQYF.

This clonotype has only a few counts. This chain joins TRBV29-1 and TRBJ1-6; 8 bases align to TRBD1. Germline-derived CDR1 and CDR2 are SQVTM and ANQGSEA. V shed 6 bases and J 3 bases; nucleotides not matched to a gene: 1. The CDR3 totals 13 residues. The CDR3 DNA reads TGCAGCGTCGGACAGGGCTATAATTCACCCCTCCACTTT. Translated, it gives CSVGQGYNSPLHF.

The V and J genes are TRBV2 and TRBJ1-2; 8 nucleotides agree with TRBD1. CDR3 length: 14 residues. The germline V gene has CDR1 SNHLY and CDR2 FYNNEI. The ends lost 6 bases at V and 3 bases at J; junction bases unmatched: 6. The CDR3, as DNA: TGTGCCAGCAGGGCCAGGGGGCCGGACTATGGCTACACCTTC. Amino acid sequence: CASRARGPDYGYTF.

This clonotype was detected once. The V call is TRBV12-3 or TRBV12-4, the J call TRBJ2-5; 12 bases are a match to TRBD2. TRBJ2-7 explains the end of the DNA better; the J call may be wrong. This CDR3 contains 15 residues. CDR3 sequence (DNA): TGTGCCAGCAGATATAGGACTAGCGGGGTCCACGAGCAGTACTTC. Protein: CASRYRTSGVHEQYF.